This T cell receptor (beta chain) derives from a study of identical twins. Findings and caveats of the study: For monozygotic twins, models underestimated out-of-frame TCR alpha sharing.

The cDNA had a unique molecular identifier and a template-switch universal primer site. TCRdb re-called the 5' RACE reads through MiXCR, storing one row per CDR3 protein. The sample includes 200,000 to 300,000 distinct CDR3 sequences, roughly 10% of them seen just once. Germline-derived CDR1 and CDR2 are LGHNA and YSLEER. There are 16 residues in the CDR3. As for this clonotype: Its antigen is currently unknown. This may come from a read error, since a much larger clone is one base off.

Sequenced sample: memory T cells sorted from blood. The chain uses TRBV4-3 and TRBJ2-2; 8 bases match TRBD1. The sequence derives from a man aged 45 to 65 in good health. In DNA, the CDR3 is TGCGCCAGCAACCAAGGACAGGGATTGAGCACCGGGGAGCTGTTTTTT. Translating it yields CASNQGQGLSTGELFF.